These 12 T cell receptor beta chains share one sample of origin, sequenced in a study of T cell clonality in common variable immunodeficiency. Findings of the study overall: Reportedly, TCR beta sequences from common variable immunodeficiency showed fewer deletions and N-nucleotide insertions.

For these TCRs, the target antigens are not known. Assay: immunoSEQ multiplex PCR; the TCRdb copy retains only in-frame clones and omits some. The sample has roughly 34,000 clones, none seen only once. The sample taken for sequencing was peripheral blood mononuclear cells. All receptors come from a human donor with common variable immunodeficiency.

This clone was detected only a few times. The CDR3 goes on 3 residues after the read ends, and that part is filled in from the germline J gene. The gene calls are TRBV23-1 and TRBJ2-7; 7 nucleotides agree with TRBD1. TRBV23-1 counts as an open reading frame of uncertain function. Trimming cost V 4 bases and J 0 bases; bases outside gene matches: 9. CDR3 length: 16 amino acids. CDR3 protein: CASSRWGTVSSYEQYF. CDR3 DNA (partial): TGCGCCAGCAGTCGATGGGGGACAGTGAGCTCCTACGAG.

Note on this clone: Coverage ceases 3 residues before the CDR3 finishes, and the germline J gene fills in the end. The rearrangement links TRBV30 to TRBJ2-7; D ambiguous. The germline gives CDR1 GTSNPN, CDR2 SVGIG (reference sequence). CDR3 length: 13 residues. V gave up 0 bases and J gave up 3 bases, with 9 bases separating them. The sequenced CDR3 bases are TGTGCCTGGAGTGTTTCTGTCAGCTACGAG. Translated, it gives CAWSVSVSYE. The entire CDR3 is CAWSVSVSYEQYF.

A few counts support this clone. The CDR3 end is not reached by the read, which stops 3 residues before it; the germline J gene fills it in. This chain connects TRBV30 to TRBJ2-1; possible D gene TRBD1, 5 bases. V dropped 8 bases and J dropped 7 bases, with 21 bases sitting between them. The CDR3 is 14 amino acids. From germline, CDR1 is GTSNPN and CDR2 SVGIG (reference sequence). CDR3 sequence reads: CALDRLGPLNEQFF. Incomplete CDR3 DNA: TGTGCCCTTGACCGATTGGGGCCCCTTAATGAG.

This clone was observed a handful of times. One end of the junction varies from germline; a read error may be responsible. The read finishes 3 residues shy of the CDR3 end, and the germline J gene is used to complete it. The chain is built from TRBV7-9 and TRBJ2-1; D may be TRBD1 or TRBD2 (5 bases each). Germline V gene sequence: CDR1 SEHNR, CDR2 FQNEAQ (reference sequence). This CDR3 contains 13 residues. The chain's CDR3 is CSSSFEGNNEQFF. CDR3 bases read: TGTTCCAGCAGCTTTGAGGGGAACAATGAG.

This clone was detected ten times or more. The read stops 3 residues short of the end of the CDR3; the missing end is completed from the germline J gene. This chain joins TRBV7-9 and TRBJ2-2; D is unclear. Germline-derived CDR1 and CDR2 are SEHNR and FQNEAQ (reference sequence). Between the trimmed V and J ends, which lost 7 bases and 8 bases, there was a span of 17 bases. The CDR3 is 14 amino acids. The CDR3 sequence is CASTPGAGLGELFF. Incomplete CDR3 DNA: TGTGCCAGCACCCCTGGCGCTGGGCTGGGGGAG.

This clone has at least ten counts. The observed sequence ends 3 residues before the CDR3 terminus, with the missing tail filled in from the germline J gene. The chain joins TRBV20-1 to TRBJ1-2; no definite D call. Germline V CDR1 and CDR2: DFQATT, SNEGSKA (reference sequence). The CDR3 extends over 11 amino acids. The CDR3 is CSAPTPLGYTF. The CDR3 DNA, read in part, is TGCAGTGCTCCCACTCCGTTAGGC.

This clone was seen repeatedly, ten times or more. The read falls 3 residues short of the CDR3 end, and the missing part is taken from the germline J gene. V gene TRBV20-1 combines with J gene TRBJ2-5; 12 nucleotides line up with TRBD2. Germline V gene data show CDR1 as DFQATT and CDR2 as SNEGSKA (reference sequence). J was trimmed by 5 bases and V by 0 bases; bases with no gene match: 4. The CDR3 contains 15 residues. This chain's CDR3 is CSARDPSGRGETQYF. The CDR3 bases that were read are TGCAGTGCTAGAGATCCTAGCGGGAGGGGGGAGACC.

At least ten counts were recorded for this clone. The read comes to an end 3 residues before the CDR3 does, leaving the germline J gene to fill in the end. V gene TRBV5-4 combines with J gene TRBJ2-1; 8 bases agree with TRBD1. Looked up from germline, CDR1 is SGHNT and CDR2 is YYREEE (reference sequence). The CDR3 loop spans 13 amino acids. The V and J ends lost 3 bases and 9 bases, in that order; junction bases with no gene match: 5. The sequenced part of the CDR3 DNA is TGTGCCAGCAGCTCGCCAACAGGGGGTGAG. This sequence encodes CASSSPTGGE. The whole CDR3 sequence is CASSSPTGGEQFF.

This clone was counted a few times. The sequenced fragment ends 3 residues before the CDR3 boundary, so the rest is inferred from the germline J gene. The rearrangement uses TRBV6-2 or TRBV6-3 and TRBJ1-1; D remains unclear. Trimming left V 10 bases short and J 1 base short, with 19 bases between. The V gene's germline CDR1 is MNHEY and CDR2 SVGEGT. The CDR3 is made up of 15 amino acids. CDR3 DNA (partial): TGTGCCACCAAGGCCGGTAGGGTGGGGAACACTGAA. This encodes CATKAGRVGNTE. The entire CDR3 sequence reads CATKAGRVGNTEAFF.

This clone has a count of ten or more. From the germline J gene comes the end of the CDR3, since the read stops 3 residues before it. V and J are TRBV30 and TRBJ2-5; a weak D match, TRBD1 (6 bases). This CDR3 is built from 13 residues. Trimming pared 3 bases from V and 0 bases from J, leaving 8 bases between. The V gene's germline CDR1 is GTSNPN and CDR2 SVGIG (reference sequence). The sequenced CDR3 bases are TGTGCCTGGAGCCAGGGGTACCAAGAGACC. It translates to CAWSQGYQET. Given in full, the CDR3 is CAWSQGYQETQYF.

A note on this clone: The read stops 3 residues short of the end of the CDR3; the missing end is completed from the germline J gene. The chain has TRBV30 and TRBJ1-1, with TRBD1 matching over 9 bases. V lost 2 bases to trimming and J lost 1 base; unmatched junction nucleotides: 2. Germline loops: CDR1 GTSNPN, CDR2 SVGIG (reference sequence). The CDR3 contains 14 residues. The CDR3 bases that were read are TGTGCCTGGAGTCCGGGACAGGGGAACACTGAA. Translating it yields CAWSPGQGNTE. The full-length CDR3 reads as CAWSPGQGNTEAFF. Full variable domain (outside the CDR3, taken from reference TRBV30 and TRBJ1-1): SQTIHQWPATLVQPVGSPLSLECTVEGTSNPNLYWYRQAAGRGLQLLFYSVGIGQISSEVPQNLSASRPQDRQFILSSKKLLLSDSGFYLCAWSPGQGNTEAFFGQGTRLTVV.

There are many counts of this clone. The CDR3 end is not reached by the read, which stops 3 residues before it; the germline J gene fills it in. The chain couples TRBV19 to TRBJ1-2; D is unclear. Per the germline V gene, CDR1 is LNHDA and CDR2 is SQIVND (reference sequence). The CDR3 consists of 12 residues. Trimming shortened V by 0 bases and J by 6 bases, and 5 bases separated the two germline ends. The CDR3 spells CASSIEKDGYTF. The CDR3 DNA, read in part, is TGTGCCAGTAGTATAGAGAAGGATGGC.